A single sample is the source of the 2 T cell receptor beta chains below, sequenced in a study of cytomegalovirus exposure and HLA in healthy donors. Both 60 Vbeta primers and 13 Jbeta primers went into the PCR. Clones were sequenced by immunoSEQ multiplex PCR, and TCRdb holds only the in-frame ones, with some missing. This sample has 150,000 to 200,000 clones, with over 75% found just once. The sample was PBMCs. The receptor source for this set is a girl under three years old in good health and CMV-seronegative.

This chain uses TRBV5-1 with TRBJ2-7; 11 bases are a match to TRBD2. With 0 bases clipped from V and 2 bases from J, the junction kept 7 bases outside the gene matches. Germline V gene lookup returns CDR1 SGHRS and CDR2 YFSETQ. This CDR3 spans 17 amino acids. CDR3 in amino acids: CASSLGTSGGDTYEQYF. For the CDR3, the DNA is TGCGCCAGCAGCTTGGGAACTAGCGGGGGCGACACCTACGAGCAGTACTTC.

The chain couples TRBV11-3 to TRBJ1-5; 10 bases match TRBD1. The CDR3 is 18 residues long. V dropped 5 bases and J dropped 5; count of bases not matched to a gene: 15. From germline, CDR1 is SGHNT and CDR2 YENEEA. The chain's CDR3 is CASSARDRGLAHHQPQHF. The CDR3 nucleotides are TGTGCCAGCAGCGCACGAGACAGGGGGCTGGCACATCATCAGCCCCAGCATTTT.